This TCR beta chain stems from a study of cytotoxic CD8 clonotypes in ibrutinib-treated CLL. Deep sequencing aimed at 1 in 200,000 to 1 in 1 million T cells' resolution. Clones were read by immunoSEQ multiplex PCR, and TCRdb kept only the in-frame ones, dropping some. The data show 160,000 or so clones, 88% seen once. In germline, CDR1 is MNHNY, CDR2 SVGAGI (reference sequence). V gave up 7 bases and J gave up 4 bases, with 14 bases separating them. The CDR3 length is 13 residues. To note about this clone: The antigen is unknown.

Study outcomes and limitations: Public clonotypes proved infrequent, and on treatment they shrank or remained steady. Clonality increased with ibrutinib response but returned toward baseline at progression.

The sequence came from a human donor with chronic lymphocytic leukemia. This material consisted of PBMCs, taken at disease progression, from a patient treated with ibrutinib. The chain uses TRBV6-6 and TRBJ2-7; perhaps D is TRBD1 or TRBD2 (5 bases each). The chain's CDR3 is CASTLGTFYEQYF. CDR3 nucleotide sequence: TGTGCCAGCACCTTGGGGACCTTTTACGAGCAGTACTTC.